Following are 32 T cell receptor beta chains from one sample sequenced in a study of cytomegalovirus exposure and HLA in healthy donors. PCR was performed using 60 Vbeta and 13 Jbeta primers. Sequencing was performed with immunoSEQ multiplex PCR; in TCRdb, only in-frame clones are kept and a portion is missing. The repertoire holds 150,000 to 200,000 clones, with 80% as singletons. Sequencing was done on a sample of PBMCs. These receptors originate from a man aged 18 to 29 in good health and CMV-seropositive.

The J gene is TRBJ2-7, the V gene TRBV6-6; D unclear. Germline V gene lookup returns CDR1 MNHNY and CDR2 SVGAGI (reference sequence). CDR3 length: 13 amino acids. Trimming cost V 4 bases and J 4 bases, with 11 bases left between them. Written as DNA, the CDR3 is TGTGCCAGCAGTTCCAATAGTGGTTACGAGCAGTACTTC. It codes for CASSSNSGYEQYF.

This clone has just a few counts. V is TRBV15 and J is TRBJ2-5, with 7 bases lining up with TRBD1. CDR1 LNHNV and CDR2 YYDKDF come from the germline V gene (reference sequence). The CDR3 spans 15 residues. J lost 5 bases, V lost 3 bases, and 9 bases had no gene match. The CDR3 bases are TGTGCCACCAGCAGGTACAGGGGTGTGGGGGAGACCCAGTACTTC. It yields the protein CATSRYRGVGETQYF.

The chain combines TRBV15 with TRBJ1-3, with 7 bases identical to TRBD1. This CDR3 contains 16 residues. Germline assignment: CDR1 LNHNV and CDR2 YYDKDF (reference sequence). Trimming at V came to 8 bases and at J to 4 bases, leaving 14 bases not matched to a gene. The CDR3 here is CATHTTTGEIGNTIYF. In DNA, the CDR3 is TGTGCCACCCATACGACTACAGGGGAAATAGGAAACACCATATATTTT.

The chain joins TRBV7-6 to TRBJ1-4; 7 bases align to TRBD1. The junction had 2 bases not matched to a gene; V was cut back by 1 base and J by 3 bases. This CDR3 spans 15 amino acids. Germline lookup yields CDR1 SGHVS and CDR2 FNYEAQ. This CDR3 is CASSLGDSSNEKLFF. Written as DNA, the CDR3 is TGTGCCAGCAGCTTAGGGGACAGCTCTAATGAAAAACTGTTTTTT.

This rearrangement joins TRBV18 to TRBJ2-3; the D is unclear. Germline CDR1 and CDR2: KGHSH and LQKENI. Trimming removed 3 bases at V and 2 bases at J, with 3 bases between. The CDR3 is 12 amino acids. CDR3 protein: CASSPNTDTQYF. DNA for the CDR3: TGTGCCAGCTCACCCAACACAGATACGCAGTATTTT.

The V call is TRBV7-9, the J call TRBJ2-1; 9 nucleotides align to TRBD1. The trim removed 3 bases at V and 6 bases at J, leaving 9 bases unmatched. Germline V lookup: CDR1 SEHNR, CDR2 FQNEAQ (reference sequence). CDR3 length equals 16 residues. The CDR3 region is CASSFLLGQGRNEQFF. The CDR3 DNA sequence: TGTGCCAGCAGCTTTCTGTTGGGACAGGGACGCAATGAGCAGTTCTTC. The whole variable domain, remainder taken from reference TRBV7-9 and TRBJ2-1, is DTGVSQNPRHKITKRGQNVTFRCDPISEHNRLYWYRQTLGQGPEFLTYFQNEAQLEKSRLLSDRFSAERPKGSFSTLEIQRTEQGDSAMYLCASSFLLGQGRNEQFFGPGTRLTVL.

This chain uses TRBV25-1 with TRBJ2-1; 8 nucleotides line up with TRBD2. After removal of 8 bases from V and 8 bases from J, the junction contained 17 bases not matched to a gene. The V gene's germline CDR1 is MGHDK and CDR2 SYGVNS. The CDR3 has 16 amino acids. This chain's CDR3 is CASEGTSGGAGHEQFF. The CDR3 region has the DNA TGTGCCAGCGAAGGGACTAGTGGGGGGGCCGGGCATGAGCAGTTCTTC.

The CDR3 sequence is CASSRLAGYQETQYF. CDR3 bases: TGTGCCAGCAGCAGGCTAGCCGGGTACCAAGAGACCCAGTACTTC. The rearrangement uses TRBV14 and TRBJ2-5; a possible D gene is TRBD2 (5 bases). The germline gives CDR1 SGHDN, CDR2 FVKESK. CDR3 length: 15 residues. Trimming left V 5 bases short and J 0 bases short, with 13 bases between.

J is TRBJ2-5 and V is TRBV19; 10 nucleotides align to TRBD2. CDR3 length equals 17 residues. Germline V gene lookup returns CDR1 LNHDA and CDR2 SQIVND (reference sequence). Unmatched junction bases numbered 12, after V lost 3 bases and J lost 5 bases. CDR3 sequence: CASSMSTLAGDAETQYF. Written as DNA, the CDR3 is TGTGCCAGTAGTATGAGCACTCTAGCGGGAGATGCGGAGACCCAGTACTTC.

The J gene is TRBJ2-7, the V gene TRBV23-1, with 9 positions matching TRBD1. TRBV23-1 is an open reading frame whose function is uncertain. The CDR3 covers 15 residues. J lost 7 bases, V lost 2 bases, and 9 bases had no gene match. CDR3 nucleotide sequence: TGCGCCAGCAGTCAAGGGACAGGGACCTCTAAGGAGCAGTACTTC. Translated, it gives CASSQGTGTSKEQYF.

This clone turned up a few times. The chain is built from TRBV29-1 and TRBJ2-2; the D gene is possibly TRBD2 (6 bases). Germline loops: CDR1 SQVTM, CDR2 ANQGSEA. The CDR3 is 15 residues long. V lost 5 bases and J lost 5, with 18 bases in between. CDR3 sequence: CSVLTPGVETGELFF. The CDR3 DNA follows: TGCAGCGTTCTCACTCCGGGGGTCGAAACCGGGGAGCTGTTTTTT.

V usage is TRBV29-1 and J usage is TRBJ1-1; no clear D gene. Germline CDR1 SQVTM, CDR2 ANQGSEA. Trimming removed 7 bases from V and 3 bases from J, with 15 bases in between. This CDR3 is built from 13 residues. The CDR3, as DNA: TGCAGCGCTAAGGGCCTCGGGGACACTGAAGCTTTCTTT. Its translation is CSAKGLGDTEAFF.

The genes are TRBV2 and TRBJ2-3, with D possibly being TRBD1 (6 bases). From germline, CDR1 is SNHLY and CDR2 FYNNEI. The CDR3 runs to 15 residues. V lost 5 bases and J lost 1, with 13 bases in between. The CDR3 spells CASSSTGLGTDTQYF. The DNA of the CDR3 is TGTGCCAGCAGTTCGACAGGACTCGGCACAGATACGCAGTATTTT.

The V and J genes are TRBV5-5 and TRBJ2-7; 7 bases align to TRBD2. The V gene's germline CDR1 is SGHKS and CDR2 YYEKEE (reference sequence). J lost 1 base, V lost 0 bases, and 7 bases had no gene match. The CDR3 is 16 amino acids. CDR3 sequence (DNA): TGTGCCAGCAGCTTGGGGCGCGGCGGGGGTTCCTACGAGCAGTACTTC. Translating gives CASSLGRGGGSYEQYF.

The CDR3 here is CAIKKMDYSFPSTDTQYF. The CDR3 DNA follows: TGTGCCATCAAGAAGATGGACTACTCCTTCCCTAGCACAGATACGCAGTATTTT. J is TRBJ2-3 and V is TRBV2; weak D call: TRBD2 (6 bases). V lost 10 bases, J lost 0 bases, and 26 bases lay in between. Germline values: CDR1 SNHLY, CDR2 FYNNEI. The CDR3 is 18 amino acids.

The chain employs TRBV10-3 and TRBJ1-2; 10 bases are a match to TRBD1. Germline lookup yields CDR1 ENHRY and CDR2 SYGVKD. V gave up 4 bases and J gave up 0 bases; unmatched junction bases: 11. The CDR3 has 18 residues. In DNA form, the CDR3 reads TGTGCCATCAGTGGGGGGGGGACAGGGGTCCAAGCTAACTATGGCTACACCTTC. Translated: CAISGGGTGVQANYGYTF.

V gene TRBV6-1 combines with J gene TRBJ2-1; 8 bases line up with TRBD1. After removal of 5 bases from V and 1 base from J, the junction contained 1 base not matched to a gene. The CDR3 loop spans 14 amino acids. CDR1 and CDR2 (germline): MNHNS, SASEGT. The DNA of the CDR3 is TGTGCCAGCAGTCGACAGGGGTCCTACAATGAGCAGTTCTTC. Protein: CASSRQGSYNEQFF.

This sequence joins TRBV13 and TRBJ2-1; 7 positions agree with TRBD2. There are 14 residues in the CDR3. Per germline, CDR1 PRHDT and CDR2 FYEKMQ (reference sequence). The junction had 13 bases not matched to a gene; V was cut back by 2 bases and J by 15 bases. CDR3 bases: TGTGCCAGCAGCTTAAGGACTAGTAGCGTTATACCGTTCTTC. Translated, it gives CASSLRTSSVIPFF.

The V and J genes are TRBV5-4 and TRBJ1-1; D is undetermined. The CDR3 is 14 residues long. Per the germline V gene, CDR1 is SGHNT and CDR2 is YYREEE (reference sequence). V was pared by 2 bases and J by 3 bases, with 11 bases between. This CDR3 reads CASSFEKGDTEAFF. The CDR3 DNA sequence: TGTGCCAGCAGCTTCGAAAAGGGAGACACTGAAGCTTTCTTT.

The chain is built from TRBV28 and TRBJ1-1; tentative D call: TRBD1 (6 bases). CDR3 size: 14 residues. Germline V gives CDR1 MDHEN, CDR2 SYDVKM. V lost 2 bases and J lost 0, with 7 bases in between. CDR3 nucleotides: TGTGCCAGCAGTTTAACAGGGATGAACACTGAAGCTTTCTTT. Its protein is CASSLTGMNTEAFF.

The chain employs TRBV7-6 and TRBJ1-1; D call uncertain. Trimming left V 6 bases short and J 1 base short, with 9 bases between. Per the germline V gene, CDR1 is SGHVS and CDR2 is FNYEAQ. The CDR3 consists of 13 residues. CDR3 in amino acids: CASSTQQNTEAFF. CDR3 DNA sequence: TGTGCCAGCAGTACACAACAGAACACTGAAGCTTTCTTT.

This clone was observed a handful of times. J is TRBJ1-2 and V is TRBV4-1; D not resolved. Trimming left V 1 base short and J 7 bases short, with 19 bases between. Germline assignment: CDR1 MGHRA and CDR2 YSYEKL. This CDR3 contains 16 residues. The chain's CDR3 is CASSQVVRRRGVGYTF. The CDR3 DNA reads TGCGCCAGCAGCCAAGTTGTAAGGAGGAGAGGTGTTGGCTACACCTTC.

The chain uses TRBV4-1 and TRBJ1-2; 8 bases line up with TRBD1. CDR1 and CDR2 from the germline V gene are MGHRA and YSYEKL. Trimming took 1 base from V and 4 from J; bases not matched to a gene: 8. CDR3 size: 16 residues. The CDR3, as DNA: TGCGCCAGCAGCCAAGGATCAGGGGGCAGAGGCTATGGCTACACCTTC. This gives the protein CASSQGSGGRGYGYTF.

This clone was seen a single time. This chain uses TRBV4-1 with TRBJ2-7; TRBD2 agrees at 8 bases. This CDR3 spans 15 amino acids. The germline V gene encodes CDR1 MGHRA and CDR2 YSYEKL. The trim removed 5 bases at V and 5 bases at J, leaving 11 bases unmatched. The DNA of the CDR3 is TGCGCCAGCAGCTCTAAAAGCGGGAGCCTCAACGAGCAGTACTTC. Residues: CASSSKSGSLNEQYF.

V gene TRBV7-9 combines with J gene TRBJ2-5; D gene ambiguous. Trimming left V 0 bases short and J 3 bases short, with 11 bases between. CDR3 length equals 15 residues. The V gene's germline CDR1 is SEHNR and CDR2 FQNEAQ (reference sequence). The CDR3 DNA reads TGTGCCAGCAGCTTAGCGAGCCCTAGAGAAGAGACCCAGTACTTC. Protein sequence: CASSLASPREETQYF.

The chain joins TRBV7-8 to TRBJ2-1, with D maybe TRBD2 (6 bases). Trimming removed 1 base from V and 6 bases from J, with 22 bases in between. Germline V gives CDR1 SGHVS, CDR2 FQNEAQ. This CDR3 is 18 amino acids long. The CDR3 region has the DNA TGTGCCAGCAGCTTAGTTCCGCATTTAAGGGAGGAGGTCAATGAGCAGTTCTTC. Translation: CASSLVPHLREEVNEQFF.

V gene TRBV4-1 combines with J gene TRBJ2-3; 10 nucleotides align to TRBD2. V dropped 1 base and J dropped 4; count of bases not matched to a gene: 5. There are 16 residues in the CDR3. CDR1 MGHRA and CDR2 YSYEKL come from the germline V gene. The CDR3 protein is CASSQAPSGSADTQYF. As DNA, the CDR3 is TGCGCCAGCAGCCAAGCTCCTAGCGGGAGTGCAGATACGCAGTATTTT.

The chain links TRBV7-9 to TRBJ1-1, with unresolved D. The CDR3 length is 14 residues. In germline, CDR1 is SEHNR, CDR2 FQNEAQ (reference sequence). With 4 bases removed from V and 1 base from J, the gap between germline ends came to 10 bases. The chain's CDR3 is CASSSVTANTEAFF. The CDR3 DNA reads as TGTGCCAGCAGCTCAGTAACAGCGAACACTGAAGCTTTCTTT. The full variable domain, its missing parts supplied by reference TRBV7-9 and TRBJ1-1, is DTGVSQNPRHKITKRGQNVTFRCDPISEHNRLYWYRQTLGQGPEFLTYFQNEAQLEKSRLLSDRFSAERPKGSFSTLEIQRTEQGDSAMYLCASSSVTANTEAFFGQGTRLTVV.

Concerning this clone: The junction departs from the called germline gene at one end, perhaps through a read error. The rearrangement links TRBV4-1 to TRBJ1-3; unclear D gene. Germline V gene data show CDR1 as MGHRA and CDR2 as YSYEKL. CDR3 length equals 15 residues. The CDR3 DNA reads as TGCGCCAGCAGCCAGTCAAGGAGCTCTGGAAACGCCATATATTTT. Translating it yields CASSQSRSSGNAIYF.

This chain joins TRBV27 and TRBJ1-2, with 8 bases lining up with TRBD1. The V and J ends lost 6 bases and 7 bases, in that order; junction bases with no gene match: 10. The CDR3 runs 14 residues. Germline V gives CDR1 MNHEY, CDR2 SMNVEV (reference sequence). The CDR3 reads CASSTSGGWFGYTF. In nucleotides, the CDR3 is TGTGCCAGCAGCACATCAGGGGGCTGGTTTGGCTACACCTTC.

This clone was recorded only once. The sample holds other DNA sequences that translate to the same CDR3. The V gene is TRBV27, the J gene TRBJ1-1; D is uncertain. Germline V gene sequence: CDR1 MNHEY, CDR2 SMNVEV (reference sequence). Between the trimmed V and J ends, which lost 3 bases and 1 base, there was a span of 6 bases. The CDR3 consists of 13 residues. The CDR3 DNA reads TGTGCCAGCAGTTTGTTAGCGAACACTGAAGCTTTCTTT. This encodes CASSLLANTEAFF.

This sequence joins TRBV29-1 and TRBJ1-2; TRBD1 might be the D (6 bases). The CDR3 length is 12 residues. Trimming stripped 6 bases from V and 5 bases from J, with 13 bases between. The V gene's germline CDR1 is SQVTM and CDR2 ANQGSEA. The CDR3 nucleotides are TGCAGCGTACTACAGGGAGTGTATGGCTACACCTTC. As protein: CSVLQGVYGYTF.